This T cell receptor beta chain was profiled in a study of quantifying T cell responses using KT2 cells (TCRdb year 2017). In terms of the full investigation: RNA was DNase-treated and reverse transcribed with TCR alpha and beta constant-region primers, mostly using SuperScript III. To avoid over-amplification, PCR2 was carried out as a SYBR Green qPCR and halted once a predetermined fluorescence threshold was reached. The efficiency of the T4 ligation step under optimum conditions was estimated to be greater than 8.5%.

The library was built by means of UMI-ligation and nested PCR. T4 RNA ligase 1 was used to ligate a single-stranded oligonucleotide containing the Illumina SP2 sequence and a UMI to the 3' end of the cDNA. PCR1 was run for approximately 4 cycles (98 degrees C for 15 s, 69 degrees C for 30 s, 72 degrees C for 40 s), and an equimolar mix of RC1.1 and RC1.2, covering TRBC1 and TRBC2, was used as the beta primer. From PCR2 onward, TCR alpha and beta chains were processed separately, and sample indices and Illumina adaptors were added. The UMI was composed of 12 random nucleotides, arranged as two hexamers separated by a spacer, and was positioned after an 8-base spacer. Libraries were sequenced on an Illumina MiSeq with v2 2x251 paired-end chemistry, typically 12 to 13 samples per run. PhiX DNA at roughly 4.5-7% was added to each sequencing library to increase diversity. Concerning the study's data processing: Raw reads were converted to FASTQ with bcl2fastq and demultiplexed by dual indices using Demultiplexor. V and J genes were assigned by Decombinator through tag matching, with a single base-pair mismatch being allowed. Collapsinator used UMIs to correct both sequencing errors and frequency errors arising from PCR heterogeneity. CDR3Translator turned Decombinator identifiers into nucleotide sequence, translated that sequence into amino acids, and pulled out the CDR3 based on C- and N-terminal motifs. Each distinct KT2 TCR was counted as one cluster of KT2 sequences that shared a single unique molecular identifier. TCRdb trimmed the raw reads at Q25, called clones with MiXCR and kept productive beta chains. A single entry per CDR3 protein holds the most common genes and DNA from its merged rows. V and J calls and clone size were set by TCRdb, not the authors. Recorded for this sample are fewer than 50,000 distinct CDR3 sequences; approximately 10% of them occurred a single time. The ten top clones hold about 10% of the sample.

Overall study results and their limits: This TCR sequencing study did not compare the pipeline side by side with other TCR sequencing techniques. Even at the lowest spike-in tested, roughly one KT2 cell per 100,000 PBMC, KT2 sequences were still detected. Detection of KT2 sequences showed saturation at very high KT2 spike-in numbers. The numbers of KT2 alpha and beta sequences increased linearly with the number of input KT2 cells across several orders of magnitude.

The CDR3 has 15 amino acids, counting the end cysteine and phenylalanine. The sequence is cut down to CDR3 DNA, 45 bases in frame from base 1. The germline V gene provides CDR1 SGHAT and CDR2 FQNNGV. V and J lose 0 bases and 2 bases, and a span of 9 bases separates them. By its share of the sample, this clonotype is medium-sized (0.01 to 0.1%). The clone's antigen remains unknown. The input lacks base qualities; no much larger clone sits a single base away. To test the sensitivity and accuracy of the pipeline, known numbers of KT2, a T cell clone whose TCR had already been sequenced, were spiked into unfractionated PBMC. A range of KT2-to-PBMC ratios was set up by mixing KT2 cells into a fixed number of PBMC.

The rearrangement joined TRBV11-2 to TRBJ2-3; there is no confident call for the D gene. This TCR derives from a human donor. Sequenced: PBMCs spiked with cells of the T cell clone KT2. The nucleotides read TGTGCCAGCAGCTTAGATCGGGCATTCACAGATACGCAGTATTTT. Translated, it gives CASSLDRAFTDTQYF.